This TCR beta chain was recorded in a study of blood T cells in healthy people across ages. Whole-study findings and limits: With unsorted PBMCs, a conclusive comparison of naive versus antigen-experienced cells was not possible.

The individuals who served as donors were healthy Caucasians living in Russia, aged about 6 to 95. CDR1 SGHDN and CDR2 FVKESK come from the germline V gene. Trimming shortened V by 6 bases and J by 4 bases, and 13 bases separated the two germline ends. This CDR3 spans 15 amino acids. The authors ran a second PCR of 7 to 11 cycles using a sample-barcoded 5' primer and a J-beta primer mix. Per sample, CDR3-containing paired-end reads numbered at least 2.5 million. From the 5' RACE reads, TCRdb called clonotypes with MiXCR, one entry per CDR3 protein. The table lists 780,000 or so distinct CDR3 sequences, approximately 60% of them singletons. For this clonotype: Its antigen remains unidentified.

The V and J genes are TRBV14 and TRBJ2-6; tentatively, D is TRBD2 (6 bases). This clonotype was sampled from a man aged 40-49 years in good health. The sample comprised blood. For the CDR3, the DNA is TGTGCCAGCAGTCAGCACCTAGCGGGGGCCAACGTCCTGACTTTC. This codes for CASSQHLAGANVLTF.